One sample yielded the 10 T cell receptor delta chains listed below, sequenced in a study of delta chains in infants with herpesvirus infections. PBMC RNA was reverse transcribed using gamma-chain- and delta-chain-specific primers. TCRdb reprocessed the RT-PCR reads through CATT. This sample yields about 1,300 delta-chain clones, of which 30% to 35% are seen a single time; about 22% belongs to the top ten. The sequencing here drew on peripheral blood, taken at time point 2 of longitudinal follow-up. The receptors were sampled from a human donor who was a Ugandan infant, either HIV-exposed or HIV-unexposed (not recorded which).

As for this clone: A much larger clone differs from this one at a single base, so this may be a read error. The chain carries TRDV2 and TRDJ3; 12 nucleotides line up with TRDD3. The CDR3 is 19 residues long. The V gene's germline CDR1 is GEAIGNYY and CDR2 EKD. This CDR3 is CACDTVLGDTSWDARQMFF. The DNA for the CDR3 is TGTGCCTGTGACACTGTACTGGGGGATACCTCCTGGGACGCCCGACAGATGTTTTTC.

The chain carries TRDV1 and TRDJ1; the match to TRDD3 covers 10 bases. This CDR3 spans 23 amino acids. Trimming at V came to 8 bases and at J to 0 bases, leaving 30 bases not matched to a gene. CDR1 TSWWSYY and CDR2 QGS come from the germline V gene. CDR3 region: CALYLLRVLTPLGDTTYTDKLIF. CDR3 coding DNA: TGTGCTCTTTATCTCCTTCGTGTACTGACACCCTTGGGGGATACTACGTACACCGATAAACTCATCTTT.

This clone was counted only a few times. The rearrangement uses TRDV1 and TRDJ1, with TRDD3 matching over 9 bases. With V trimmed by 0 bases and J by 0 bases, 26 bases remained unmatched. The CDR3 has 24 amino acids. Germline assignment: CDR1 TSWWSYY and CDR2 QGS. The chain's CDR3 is CALGELFCLRIQLTGGPYTDKLIF. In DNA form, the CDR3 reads TGTGCTCTTGGGGAACTATTCTGCCTACGGATACAGTTGACTGGGGGACCGTACACCGATAAACTCATCTTT.

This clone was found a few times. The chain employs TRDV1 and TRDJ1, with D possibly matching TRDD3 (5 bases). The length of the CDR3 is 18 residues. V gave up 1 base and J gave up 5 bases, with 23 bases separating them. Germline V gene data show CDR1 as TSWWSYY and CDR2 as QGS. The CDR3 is CALGEPPIFSLWGDKLIF. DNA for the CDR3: TGTGCTCTTGGGGAACCCCCAATTTTCTCTCTTTGGGGAGATAAACTCATCTTT.

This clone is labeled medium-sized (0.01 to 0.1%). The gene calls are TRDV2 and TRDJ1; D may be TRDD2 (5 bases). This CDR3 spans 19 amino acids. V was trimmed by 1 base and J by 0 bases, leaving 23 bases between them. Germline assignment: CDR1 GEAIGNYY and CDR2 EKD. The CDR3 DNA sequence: TGTGCCTGTGACACGAAGACCCTACGTGGGTCCCCGTACACCGATAAACTCATCTTT. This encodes CACDTKTLRGSPYTDKLIF.

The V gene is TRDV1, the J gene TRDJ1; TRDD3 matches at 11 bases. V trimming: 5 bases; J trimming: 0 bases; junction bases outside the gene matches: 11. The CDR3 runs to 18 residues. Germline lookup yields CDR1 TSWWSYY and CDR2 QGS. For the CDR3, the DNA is TGTGCTCTTGGGTATCCTAGGCTGGGGGATACATACACCGATAAACTCATCTTT. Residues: CALGYPRLGDTYTDKLIF.

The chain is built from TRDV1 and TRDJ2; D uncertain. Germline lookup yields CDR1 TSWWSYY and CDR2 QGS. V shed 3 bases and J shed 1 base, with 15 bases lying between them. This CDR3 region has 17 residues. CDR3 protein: CALGETKQEVLTAQLFF. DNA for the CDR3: TGTGCTCTTGGGGAGACTAAACAGGAAGTTTTGACAGCACAACTCTTCTTT.

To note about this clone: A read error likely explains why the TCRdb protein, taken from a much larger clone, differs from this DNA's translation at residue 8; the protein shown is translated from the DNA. CDR3 nucleotides: TGTGCCTGTGACCGGACTACTGAGGGATACGCAGCGGAACTGTACACCGATAAACTCATCTTT. Amino acids: CACDRTTEGYAAELYTDKLIF. The chain couples TRDV2 to TRDJ1; 8 nucleotides align to TRDD3. The CDR3 has 21 amino acids. Unmatched junction bases numbered 23, after V lost 3 bases and J lost 0 bases. Germline CDR1 and CDR2: GEAIGNYY and EKD.

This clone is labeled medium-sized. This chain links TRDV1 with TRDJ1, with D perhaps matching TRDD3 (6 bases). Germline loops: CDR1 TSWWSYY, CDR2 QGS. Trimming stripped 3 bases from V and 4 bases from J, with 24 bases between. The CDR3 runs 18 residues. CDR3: CALGERYGLGVFVDKLIF. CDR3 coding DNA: TGTGCTCTTGGGGAGCGCTACGGCTTGGGGGTTTTTGTCGATAAACTCATCTTT.

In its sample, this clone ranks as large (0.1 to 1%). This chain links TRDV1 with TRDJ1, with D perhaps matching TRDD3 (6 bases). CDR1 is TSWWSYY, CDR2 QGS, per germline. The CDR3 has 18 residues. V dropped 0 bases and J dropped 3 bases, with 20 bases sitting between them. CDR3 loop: CALGELVPRIQGSDKLIF. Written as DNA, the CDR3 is TGTGCTCTTGGGGAACTAGTCCCCCGGATACAGGGGTCCGATAAACTCATCTTT.